This T cell receptor (beta chain) was captured by sequencing in a study of technical replicates of blood from a few donors. The V end was cut by 3 bases, the J end by 6 bases, with 15 bases between. Germline CDR1 reads LNHDA; CDR2 reads SQIVND (reference sequence). This CDR3 contains 15 residues. Measured with immunoSEQ multiplex PCR; TCRdb has only the in-frame clones, and not every one. This table holds 70,000 to 95,000 clones, about 94% found once. V and J are TRBV19 and TRBJ2-1, with D possibly being TRBD1 (5 bases). This clonotype originated in a human donor in good health. Sequenced input: T cells isolated from PBMCs. As DNA, the CDR3 is TGTGCCAGTAGTATTGTAGAGACAGCTCCCAATGAGCAGTTCTTC. Residues: CASSIVETAPNEQFF.